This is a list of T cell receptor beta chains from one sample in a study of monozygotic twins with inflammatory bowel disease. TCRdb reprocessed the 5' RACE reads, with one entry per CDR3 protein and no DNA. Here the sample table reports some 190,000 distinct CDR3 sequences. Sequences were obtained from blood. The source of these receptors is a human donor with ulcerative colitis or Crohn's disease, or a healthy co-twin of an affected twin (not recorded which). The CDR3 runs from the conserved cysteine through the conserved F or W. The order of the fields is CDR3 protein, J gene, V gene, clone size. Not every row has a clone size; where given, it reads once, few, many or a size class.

CASSPPGSLSGNTIYF | TRBJ1-3 | TRBV9 | NA
CSAGPAYEQYF | TRBJ2-7 | TRBV20-1 | NA
CASSQEGRPSWANTGELFF | TRBJ2-2 | TRBV4-3 | NA
CASSLTHPDTQYF | TRBJ2-3 | TRBV5-1 | NA
CASSYSTGTLNYEQYF | TRBJ2-7 | TRBV6-2/TRBV6-3 | NA
CASSESSGTGRETQYF | TRBJ2-5 | TRBV25-1 | NA
CASSTWVQGAKNTEAFF | TRBJ1-1 | TRBV27 | NA
CASSWPGGSYNEQFF | TRBJ2-1 | TRBV27 | NA
CASHRTGPYEQYF | TRBJ2-7 | TRBV5-6 | NA
CASSPGTYNQPQHF | TRBJ1-5 | TRBV18 | NA
CASSFEAGRNSPLHF | TRBJ1-6 | TRBV12-3/TRBV12-4 | NA
CASSWTGKETQYF | TRBJ2-5 | TRBV12-3/TRBV12-4 | NA
CASSEPGGGQETQYF | TRBJ2-5 | TRBV25-1 | NA
CSVRGRVNTEAFF | TRBJ1-1 | TRBV29-1 | NA
CASSLRGRQGVFLETQYF | TRBJ2-5 | TRBV11-2 | NA
CASSPQRRANVLTF | TRBJ2-6 | TRBV5-6 | NA
CSVSQGFGNQPQHF | TRBJ1-5 | TRBV29-1 | NA
CASSVGWLAGGGDTQYF | TRBJ2-3 | TRBV9 | NA
CASSLRSYEQYF | TRBJ2-7 | TRBV12-3/TRBV12-4 | NA
CASSGLAGGETQYF | TRBJ2-5 | TRBV6-1 | NA
CASSSNRRGEKLFF | TRBJ1-4 | TRBV5-1 | NA
CASSLILAGRYNEQFF | TRBJ2-1 | TRBV5-6 | NA
CASSLGAGGGWEQYF | TRBJ2-7 | TRBV5-6 | NA
CASSVAPDYNEQFF | TRBJ2-1 | TRBV9 | NA
CAWSFTGYGRTEAFF | TRBJ1-1 | TRBV30 | NA
CASSPQQNYGYTF | TRBJ1-2 | TRBV18 | NA
CASSIEVVGNEQFF | TRBJ2-1 | TRBV19 | NA
CASSLETGSPLHF | TRBJ1-6 | TRBV7-2 | NA
CASSSLTTFEAFF | TRBJ1-1 | TRBV28 | NA
CASSGGSSYNEQFF | TRBJ2-1 | TRBV5-1 | NA
CASSSTTHNEQFF | TRBJ2-1 | TRBV5-4 | NA
CASGLVGGSYNEQFF | TRBJ2-1 | TRBV12-5 | NA
CASTPTDWGDTQYF | TRBJ2-3 | TRBV7-2 | NA
CASSLLIGELFF | TRBJ2-2 | TRBV5-5 | NA
CASSPQSGTSGGALYNEQFF | TRBJ2-1 | TRBV4-1 | NA
CASSPGGTGIDTQYF | TRBJ2-3 | TRBV5-1 | NA
CASSPLPPATGELFF | TRBJ2-2 | TRBV7-2 | NA
CASRSGQGLLSRNTEAFF | TRBJ1-1 | TRBV19 | NA
CASSYSGGGSGNTIYF | TRBJ1-3 | TRBV6-5 | NA
CASTFFADTEAFF | TRBJ1-1 | TRBV12-3/TRBV12-4 | NA
CASSPSGGGFTDTQYF | TRBJ2-3 | TRBV2 | NA
CASSLALIGTELTGELFF | TRBJ2-2 | TRBV5-5 | medium-sized
CASSLRLAGSYEQYF | TRBJ2-7 | TRBV13 | NA
CASSRQLSGNTIYF | TRBJ1-3 | TRBV11-2 | NA
CSARDPAGGDYEQYF | TRBJ2-7 | TRBV20-1 | NA
CASSLGLAGAQETQYF | TRBJ2-5 | TRBV4-2 | NA
CAISESLTSVPYF | TRBJ2-5 | TRBV10-3 | NA
CASSALRESSPLHF | TRBJ1-6 | TRBV6-1 | NA
CASSLGAGSYNEQFF | TRBJ2-1 | TRBV18 | NA
CATSWLAGVAGELFF | TRBJ2-2 | TRBV15 | NA
CASSFDRLNYGYTF | TRBJ1-2 | TRBV7-8 | NA
CASSLATGSWNEQFF | TRBJ2-1 | TRBV7-2 | NA
CASSPWSRNTGELFF | TRBJ2-2 | TRBV4-1 | NA